A selection of T cell receptor beta chains follows, all from one sample in a study of cytomegalovirus exposure and HLA in healthy donors. Measured with immunoSEQ multiplex PCR; TCRdb has only the in-frame clones, and not every one. Here the sample spans roughly 120,000 clones, roughly 90% being singletons. Material for sequencing was PBMCs. Source of these receptors: a man aged 30 to 39 in good health and CMV-seronegative. Each CDR3 is given with its conserved first and last residue.

v_call	j_call	cdr3_aa
TRBV5-4	TRBJ1-2	CASSLANALESGYTF
TRBV7-9	TRBJ2-7	CASSFTRSYEQYF
TRBV18	TRBJ1-1	CASSPSGASNTEAFF
TRBV7-8	TRBJ2-7	CASRGTGGHEQYF
TRBV5-1	TRBJ1-2	CASSLGAPIYGYTF
TRBV15	TRBJ2-2	CATSRDRGSAGELFF
TRBV15	TRBJ2-1	CATSSLGGTYNEQFF
TRBV4-1	TRBJ1-5	CASSRGQGANQPQHF
TRBV15	TRBJ2-5	CATSRGDSLKKETQYF
TRBV5-8	TRBJ1-6	CASSSGQGDSPLHF
TRBV28	TRBJ1-2	CASSPDGQLYGYTF
TRBV7-9	TRBJ2-7	CASSSEQGSYEQYF
TRBV27	TRBJ2-2	CASRGQGNTGELFF
TRBV5-1	TRBJ2-2	CASSLFGTGLSGELFF
TRBV27	TRBJ1-1	CATAVGPNTEAFF
TRBV5-6	TRBJ1-3	CASSLFPGSGNTIYF
TRBV15	TRBJ2-2	CATSGVQGWGTGELFF
TRBV19	TRBJ1-1	CASSTPQGMNTEAFF
TRBV6-5	TRBJ1-3	CASSSRVSGNTIYF
TRBV2	TRBJ1-6	CASRSTVQGSPLHF
TRBV29-1	TRBJ2-6	CSVDGLNSGANVLTF
TRBV10-2	TRBJ1-1	CASSAFDRANFEAFF
TRBV5-4	TRBJ2-7	CASSLGTIDSEQYF
TRBV7-6	TRBJ1-1	CASSLEGQNTEAFF
TRBV6-5	TRBJ2-7	CASSSTWGPYEQYF
TRBV7-6	TRBJ1-2	CASSSGLRPGYGYTF
TRBV6-6	TRBJ1-5	CASSAGQVQPQHF
TRBV7-6	TRBJ2-2	CASSLAVQAGELFF
TRBV28	TRBJ1-2	CASNTGGPNYGYTF
TRBV28	TRBJ2-1	CASLPLGSSYNEQFF
TRBV5-1	TRBJ1-1	CASSLGPPGTEAFF
TRBV2	TRBJ1-6	CASSNQQGAPLHF